The T cell receptor (beta chain) under discussion was sequenced for a study of ipilimumab plus nivolumab after autologous stem cell transplantation. This table comes from immunoSEQ multiplex PCR, and its TCRdb copy is limited to in-frame clones, with some not included. The sample has around 21,000 clones, around four fifths seen once. The receptor comes from a male donor with diffuse large B-cell lymphoma. This specimen consisted of PBMCs, obtained in a trial of ipilimumab plus nivolumab as post-transplant consolidation.

CDR3 in DNA: TGTGCCAGCATCGCAGGGGGGACCTACGAGCAGTACTTC. Protein sequence: CASIAGGTYEQYF. The chain combines TRBV6-5 with TRBJ2-7; tentatively, D is TRBD1 (7 bases). This CDR3 contains 13 residues. Deletions cut 7 bases from V and 2 bases from J, with 12 bases between. Germline V gene lookup returns CDR1 MNHEY and CDR2 SVGAGI.